This passage covers 31 T cell receptor beta chains from one sample sequenced in a study of cytomegalovirus exposure and HLA in healthy donors. PCR primers comprised 60 Vbeta and 13 Jbeta primers. Method: immunoSEQ multiplex PCR; TCRdb's copy keeps in-frame clones and lacks some. Here the sample table reports around 140,000 clones. Material for sequencing was PBMCs. These receptors all stem from a woman aged 35 to 49 in good health and CMV-seropositive.

The chain has TRBV7-8 and TRBJ2-5, with 10 nucleotides matching TRBD1. TRBJ2-7 matches the DNA end more closely, so the J call is doubtful. Germline V gives CDR1 SGHVS, CDR2 FQNEAQ. The CDR3 sequence is 16 residues long. CDR3 sequence: CASSLVMDRGFYEQYF. As DNA, the CDR3 is TGTGCCAGCAGCTTAGTTATGGACAGGGGGTTCTACGAGCAGTACTTC.

CDR3 loop: CASTPGYGYTF. CDR3 DNA: TGTGCCAGCACCCCGGGTTATGGCTACACCTTC. The chain links TRBV28 to TRBJ1-2; D not resolved. The CDR3 has 11 residues. Germline V gene sequence: CDR1 MDHEN, CDR2 SYDVKM. The V end lost 7 bases, the J end lost 5 bases, and 8 bases lay between the germline ends.

The chain joins TRBV7-2 to TRBJ2-7, with 7 bases aligning to TRBD2. J gave up 0 bases and V 2 bases, and 10 bases lay outside the gene matches. The CDR3 is 17 residues long. Germline-derived CDR1 and CDR2 are SGHTA and FQGNSA. The DNA of the CDR3 is TGTGCCAGCAGCTTAATGTCCCCGGGACTACTCTCCTACGAGCAGTACTTC. It specifies CASSLMSPGLLSYEQYF. Variable domain in full (rest from reference TRBV7-2 and TRBJ2-7): GAGVSQSPSNKVTEKGKDVELRCDPISGHTALYWYRQSLGQGLEFLIYFQGNSAPDKSGLPSDRFSAERTGGSVSTLTIQRTQQEDSAVYLCASSLMSPGLLSYEQYFGPGTRLTVT.

V gene TRBV19 combines with J gene TRBJ1-1; D not resolved. The CDR3 contains 16 residues. CDR1 and CDR2 from the germline V gene are LNHDA and SQIVND (reference sequence). Trimming pared 3 bases from V and 0 bases from J, leaving 14 bases between. The CDR3 spells CASSMRRVDMNTEAFF. For the CDR3, the DNA is TGTGCCAGTAGTATGAGGCGGGTAGATATGAACACTGAAGCTTTCTTT.

This sequence joins TRBV4-1 and TRBJ1-1; TRBD1 agrees at 7 bases. The CDR3 runs to 15 residues. The V and J ends lost 1 base and 11 bases, in that order; junction bases with no gene match: 13. Germline CDR1 and CDR2: MGHRA and YSYEKL. DNA for the CDR3: TGCGCCAGCAGCCAAGCAGGGGGAAGTGCCGAGGGGGCTTTCTTT. Translated, it gives CASSQAGGSAEGAFF.

The chain couples TRBV10-1 to TRBJ2-4, with 7 bases that match TRBD2. The CDR3 extends over 13 amino acids. V lost 4 bases, J lost 6 bases, and 3 bases stayed unmatched. Per germline, CDR1 WNHNN and CDR2 SYGVQD (reference sequence). The CDR3 DNA sequence: TGCGCCAGCAGTGGGCCTAGCGGAAACATTCAGTACTTC. Translation: CASSGPSGNIQYF.

The chain carries TRBV7-3 and TRBJ1-1; no clear D gene. Germline CDR1 reads SGHTA; CDR2 reads FQGTGA. The germline V and J ends were trimmed by 4 bases and 1 base, with 4 bases remaining between them. The CDR3 has 12 residues. CDR3 amino acids: CASSSWNTEAFF. The CDR3 DNA reads TGTGCCAGCAGCTCGTGGAACACTGAAGCTTTCTTT.

The chain employs TRBV5-6 and TRBJ1-1, with no clear D. Germline CDR1 reads SGHDT; CDR2 reads YYEEEE. The CDR3 is made up of 12 amino acids. V shed 4 bases and J shed 4 bases, with 8 bases lying between them. In DNA form, the CDR3 reads TGTGCCAGCAGCCCTATTGGCACTGAAGCTTTCTTT. It specifies CASSPIGTEAFF. Full variable domain (remainder filled in from reference TRBV5-6 and TRBJ1-1): DAGVTQSPTHLIKTRGQQVTLRCSPKSGHDTVSWYQQALGQGPQFIFQYYEEEERQRGNFPDRFSGHQFPNYSSELNVNALLLGDSALYLCASSPIGTEAFFGQGTRLTVV.

The chain joins TRBV6-5 to TRBJ1-5; TRBD1 agrees at 8 bases. V was clipped by 5 bases and J by 9 bases; unmatched bases: 12. This CDR3 region has 15 residues. From germline, CDR1 is MNHEY and CDR2 SVGAGI. The CDR3 bases are TGTGCCAGCAGTCAACAGGGGGATTCCCCGTTGCCCCAGCATTTT. Translating gives CASSQQGDSPLPQHF.

The V and J genes are TRBV30 and TRBJ1-2; 7 nucleotides agree with TRBD1. The CDR3 consists of 11 residues. Germline CDR1 and CDR2: GTSNPN and SVGIG (reference sequence). The J segment lost 7 bases and the V segment lost 2 bases, leaving 1 base of the junction unmatched. CDR3: CAWSTGVGYTF. The CDR3 DNA sequence: TGTGCCTGGAGTACAGGGGTTGGCTACACCTTC. The full variable domain, completed using reference TRBV30 and TRBJ1-2, is SQTIHQWPATLVQPVGSPLSLECTVEGTSNPNLYWYRQAAGRGLQLLFYSVGIGQISSEVPQNLSASRPQDRQFILSSKKLLLSDSGFYLCAWSTGVGYTFGSGTRLTVV.

The V and J genes are TRBV5-1 and TRBJ2-5, with D maybe TRBD2 (6 bases). The germline CDR1 and CDR2 sequences are SGHRS and YFSETQ. The CDR3 runs 14 residues. Trimming cost V 5 bases and J 5 bases, with 16 bases left between them. In DNA, the CDR3 is TGCGCCAGCAGACTCACGGGGGTTGGTGAGACCCAGTACTTC. Amino acid sequence: CASRLTGVGETQYF.

The chain carries TRBV6-4 and TRBJ2-2, with D possibly TRBD2 on 5 matching bases. This CDR3 is built from 15 residues. Trimming shortened V by 6 bases and J by 4 bases, and 15 bases separated the two germline ends. Germline CDR1 and CDR2: MRHNA and SNTAGT. As DNA, the CDR3 is TGTGCCAGCAGCCAGACGGGAACCATCACCGGGGAGCTGTTTTTT. It is translated as CASSQTGTITGELFF.

The chain links TRBV5-1 to TRBJ2-7; D unclear. The V gene's germline CDR1 is SGHRS and CDR2 YFSETQ. The CDR3 is made up of 14 amino acids. Trimming took 4 bases from V and 6 from J, leaving 17 bases between them. The CDR3 sequence is CASSPQERLSEQYF. The CDR3 nucleotides are TGCGCCAGCAGCCCGCAGGAACGTCTATCCGAGCAGTACTTC.

The chain employs TRBV27 and TRBJ2-7; 7 positions match TRBD2. This CDR3 comprises 13 residues. The V and J ends lost 3 bases and 3 bases, in that order; junction bases with no gene match: 2. CDR1 and CDR2 from the germline V gene are MNHEY and SMNVEV (reference sequence). CDR3 DNA: TGTGCCAGCAGTTTTGGCGGGAGCTACGAGCAGTACTTC. Translating it yields CASSFGGSYEQYF.

The J gene is TRBJ2-7, the V gene TRBV5-1; TRBD2 aligns across 8 bases. The CDR3 has 17 amino acids. The V and J ends lost 5 bases and 7 bases, in that order; junction bases with no gene match: 20. Germline CDR1 and CDR2: SGHRS and YFSETQ. The DNA for the CDR3 is TGCGCCAGCAGGTTTTTTATTAGCGGGACCGCTTTAGAAGAGCAGTACTTC. Amino acid sequence: CASRFFISGTALEEQYF.

The gene calls are TRBV28 and TRBJ1-3; D gene unclear. The V end lost 3 bases, the J end lost 4 bases, and 16 bases lay between the germline ends. This CDR3 spans 16 amino acids. Germline CDR1 and CDR2: MDHEN and SYDVKM. CDR3 DNA: TGTGCCAGCAGTTTGGCTGTCGTTGTCGCCGGAAACACCATATATTTT. This gives the protein CASSLAVVVAGNTIYF.

The chain recombines TRBV6-6 with TRBJ1-4; TRBD1 agrees at 8 bases. Germline V lookup: CDR1 MNHNY, CDR2 SVGAGI (reference sequence). This CDR3 is built from 15 residues. J lost 7 bases, V lost 7 bases, and 11 bases had no gene match. CDR3 loop: CASIYLPGTGEKLFF. DNA of the CDR3: TGTGCCAGCATCTACCTCCCCGGGACAGGTGAAAAACTGTTTTTT.

J is TRBJ2-7 and V is TRBV7-4, with TRBD2 matching 9 bases. The V and J ends lost 1 base and 0 bases, in that order; junction bases with no gene match: 7. The CDR3 totals 17 residues. Per the germline V gene, CDR1 is SGHVT and CDR2 is SQSDAQ. CDR3 in amino acids: CASSLGASGISSYEQYF. Written as DNA, the CDR3 is TGTGCCAGCAGCTTAGGAGCTAGCGGGATTAGCTCCTACGAGCAGTACTTC.

The gene calls are TRBV10-3 and TRBJ2-7; 9 positions match TRBD2. The germline gives CDR1 ENHRY, CDR2 SYGVKD. The CDR3 is 16 residues long. J lost 0 bases, V lost 11 bases, and 14 bases had no gene match. The CDR3 sequence is CASSGVLSGSSYEQYF. In DNA form, the CDR3 reads TGTGCCTCCTCGGGCGTTCTTAGCGGGAGCTCCTACGAGCAGTACTTC.

The CDR3 DNA reads as TGTGCCAGCAGCCAGGGGGGGGGACTAGCGGGTTTCTACGAGCAGTACTTC. It encodes CASSQGGGLAGFYEQYF. The chain combines TRBV4-2 with TRBJ2-7; 12 bases agree with TRBD2. The CDR3 runs to 17 residues. Trimming removed 3 bases from V and 3 bases from J; junction bases left unmatched: 9. From germline, CDR1 is LGHNA and CDR2 YNFKEQ.

V usage is TRBV9 and J usage is TRBJ1-4; a weak D match, TRBD1 (5 bases). This CDR3 is built from 14 residues. Germline V gene lookup returns CDR1 SGDLS and CDR2 YYNGEE. Trimming left V 4 bases short and J 8 bases short, with 15 bases between. In DNA, the CDR3 is TGTGCCAGCAGCCCCCGCGGGGACGGCGAAAAACTGTTTTTT. Translating gives CASSPRGDGEKLFF. Full variable domain (outside the CDR3, taken from reference TRBV9 and TRBJ1-4): DSGVTQTPKHLITATGQRVTLRCSPRSGDLSVYWYQQSLDQGLQFLIQYYNGEERAKGNILERFSAQQFPDLHSELNLSSLELGDSALYFCASSPRGDGEKLFFGSGTQLSVL.

This rearrangement joins TRBV9 to TRBJ1-5; perhaps TRBD1 as D (6 bases). Germline V gives CDR1 SGDLS, CDR2 YYNGEE. Trimming cost V 0 bases and J 4 bases, with 11 bases left between them. The CDR3 has 15 residues. The CDR3 region has the DNA TGTGCCAGCAGCGTAGGGCAGGGGTGGAATCAGCCCCAGCATTTT. Protein product: CASSVGQGWNQPQHF.

With respect to this clone: Other DNA sequences in this sample translate to the same CDR3. The chain uses TRBV5-1 and TRBJ2-1, with D tentatively TRBD2 (5 bases). V dropped 2 bases and J dropped 0 bases, with 6 bases sitting between them. This CDR3 is built from 14 residues. Germline V gene data show CDR1 as SGHRS and CDR2 as YFSETQ. The CDR3 loop is CASSFGSSYNEQFF. CDR3 DNA: TGCGCCAGCAGCTTTGGGAGCTCCTACAATGAGCAGTTCTTC.

DNA for the CDR3: TGTGCCAGCAGTTACCCCAGGGGAGGGGGCTATGGCTACACCTTC. Amino acid sequence: CASSYPRGGGYGYTF. This chain links TRBV6-5 with TRBJ1-2, with D possibly matching TRBD1 (6 bases). In germline, CDR1 is MNHEY, CDR2 SVGAGI. The CDR3 is made up of 15 amino acids. The V end lost 2 bases, the J end lost 4 bases, and 14 bases lay between the germline ends.

The chain couples TRBV29-1 to TRBJ1-1, with TRBD1 matching 7 bases. The CDR3 length is 12 residues. Germline V lookup: CDR1 SQVTM, CDR2 ANQGSEA. The junction had 3 bases not matched to a gene; V was cut back by 7 bases and J by 1 base. CDR3 region: CSARTGNTEAFF. The CDR3 region has the DNA TGCAGCGCCCGGACAGGGAACACTGAAGCTTTCTTT.

CDR3 nucleotide sequence: TGTGCCACCAGCAGAATAGCGGTCCACCTTCCAGATACGCAGTATTTT. It encodes CATSRIAVHLPDTQYF. The chain employs TRBV15 and TRBJ2-3, with TRBD2 as a possible D gene (6 bases). CDR1 and CDR2 from the germline V gene are LNHNV and YYDKDF (reference sequence). The V end lost 2 bases, the J end lost 4 bases, and 16 bases lay between the germline ends. The CDR3 sequence is 16 residues long.

This rearrangement joins TRBV5-4 to TRBJ2-7; TRBD1 aligns across 10 bases. J gave up 6 bases and V 4 bases, and 10 bases lay outside the gene matches. The CDR3 sequence is 15 residues long. CDR1 is SGHNT, CDR2 YYREEE, per germline (reference sequence). CDR3 region: CASSHTGTGVGEQYF. In DNA, the CDR3 is TGTGCCAGCAGCCACACCGGGACAGGGGTTGGCGAGCAGTACTTC.

V is TRBV5-1 and J is TRBJ2-7; weak D call: TRBD1 (5 bases). Deletions cut 0 bases from V and 4 bases from J, with 11 bases between. This CDR3 region has 14 residues. Germline CDR1 is SGHRS and CDR2 is YFSETQ. The CDR3 spells CASSLVGVPYEQYF. The CDR3 nucleotides are TGCGCCAGCAGCTTGGTAGGGGTCCCTTACGAGCAGTACTTC.

The V call is TRBV18, the J call TRBJ2-5; D may be TRBD2 (5 bases). The germline V gene encodes CDR1 KGHSH and CDR2 LQKENI. This CDR3 has 18 residues. Trimming stripped 1 base from V and 5 bases from J, with 23 bases between. DNA of the CDR3: TGTGCCAGCTCACCACTTCACGGGAAAATAACTCGGACGGAGACCCAGTACTTC. Its protein is CASSPLHGKITRTETQYF.

V usage is TRBV7-8 and J usage is TRBJ2-5, with D perhaps matching TRBD2 (5 bases). The CDR3 length is 14 residues. Germline CDR1 SGHVS, CDR2 FQNEAQ. Trimming left V 6 bases short and J 5 bases short, with 16 bases between. CDR3: CASSTRVDWETQYF. The CDR3, as DNA: TGTGCCAGCAGTACGCGGGTGGACTGGGAGACCCAGTACTTC.

The chain is built from TRBV19 and TRBJ1-1, with 7 positions matching TRBD1. The V gene's germline CDR1 is LNHDA and CDR2 SQIVND (reference sequence). The CDR3 runs to 15 residues. The V gene end was trimmed by 6 bases and the J gene end by 1 base; junction bases not matched to a gene: 8. CDR3 in amino acids: CASSTPGQSNTEAFF. In DNA form, the CDR3 reads TGTGCCAGTAGCACCCCGGGACAGTCGAACACTGAAGCTTTCTTT.